The 18 T cell receptor beta chains presented below share a single source sample, sequenced in a study of blood T cell repertoires in COVID-19. Repertoires were generated with immunoSEQ multiplex PCR, while TCRdb's copy carries only in-frame clones and drops some. The repertoire includes approximately 130,000 clones, approximately 80% of them detected once, and more than 15% sits in the top ten. Sequencing was done on a sample of peripheral blood. These receptors were obtained from a man older than 75 with acute or convalescent COVID-19.

The V call is TRBV5-6, the J call TRBJ1-2, with 7 positions matching TRBD1. The ends lost 4 bases at V and 3 bases at J; junction bases unmatched: 9. The germline CDR1 and CDR2 sequences are SGHDT and YYEEEE. The CDR3 runs to 15 residues. CDR3 sequence: CASSTRDRQYYGYTF. DNA of the CDR3: TGTGCCAGCAGCACCCGGGACAGACAGTACTATGGCTACACCTTC.

The CDR3 reads CASSQQGRNTEAFF. The DNA for the CDR3 is TGTGCCAGCAGCCAACAGGGCCGGAACACTGAAGCTTTCTTT. The chain couples TRBV7-9 to TRBJ1-1, with D perhaps matching TRBD1 (6 bases). Germline V gene lookup returns CDR1 SEHNR and CDR2 FQNEAQ (reference sequence). The V end was cut by 5 bases, the J end by 1 base, with 11 bases between. There are 14 residues in the CDR3.

The J gene is TRBJ2-5, the V gene TRBV15; TRBD2 matches at 9 bases. J was trimmed by 5 bases and V by 1 base; bases with no gene match: 8. The CDR3 is made up of 16 amino acids. In germline, CDR1 is LNHNV, CDR2 YYDKDF (reference sequence). The CDR3, as DNA: TGTGCCACCAGCAGAGCAAGGTCTAGCGGGGTGGAGACCCAGTACTTC. This gives the protein CATSRARSSGVETQYF.

The chain links TRBV28 to TRBJ1-4; a weak D match, TRBD1 (5 bases). CDR3 length: 16 amino acids. The V end lost 5 bases, the J end lost 3 bases, and 16 bases lay between the germline ends. Germline V lookup: CDR1 MDHEN, CDR2 SYDVKM. The CDR3 sequence is CASSQGRRAANEKLFF. The CDR3 bases are TGTGCCAGCAGTCAGGGAAGAAGGGCGGCTAATGAAAAACTGTTTTTT.

The chain joins TRBV7-9 to TRBJ1-4; TRBD1 is a possible D gene (5 bases). CDR1 and CDR2 from the germline V gene are SEHNR and FQNEAQ (reference sequence). The V gene lost 5 bases and the J gene lost 7 bases, with 20 bases spanning the gap. This CDR3 has 16 residues. The CDR3 loop reads CASSLTSGLGGEKLFF. CDR3 nucleotide sequence: TGTGCCAGCAGCCTTACTTCAGGGTTGGGGGGTGAAAAACTGTTTTTT. Variable domain in full (rest from reference TRBV7-9 and TRBJ1-4): DTGVSQNPRHKITKRGQNVTFRCDPISEHNRLYWYRQTLGQGPEFLTYFQNEAQLEKSRLLSDRFSAERPKGSFSTLEIQRTEQGDSAMYLCASSLTSGLGGEKLFFGSGTQLSVL.

The rearrangement joins TRBV5-4 to TRBJ2-1, with 13 bases that match TRBD2. Trimming took 0 bases from V and 5 from J; bases not matched to a gene: 2. The CDR3 sequence is 16 residues long. CDR1 is SGHNT, CDR2 YYREEE, per germline (reference sequence). The CDR3 protein is CASSLAGTSGDNEQFF. CDR3 bases: TGTGCCAGCAGCTTGGCCGGGACTAGCGGGGACAATGAGCAGTTCTTC. Combining the CDR3 with reference TRBV5-4 and TRBJ2-1 gives the whole variable domain ETGVTQSPTHLIKTRGQQVTLRCSSQSGHNTVSWYQQALGQGPQFIFQYYREEENGRGNFPPRFSGLQFPNYSSELNVNALELDDSALYLCASSLAGTSGDNEQFFGPGTRLTVL.

The chain joins TRBV7-9 to TRBJ2-7; 12 bases align to TRBD2. Germline CDR1 is SEHNR and CDR2 is FQNEAQ (reference sequence). The CDR3 sequence is 16 residues long. After removal of 4 bases from V and 6 bases from J, the junction contained 10 bases not matched to a gene. Written as DNA, the CDR3 is TGTGCCAGCAGCTATATGCTAGCGGGGGGGCCGGGCGAGCAGTACTTC. Protein product: CASSYMLAGGPGEQYF.

J is TRBJ2-7 and V is TRBV5-1; 8 bases align to TRBD1. J gave up 7 bases and V 4 bases, and 13 bases lay outside the gene matches. CDR1 SGHRS and CDR2 YFSETQ come from the germline V gene. The CDR3 sequence is 15 residues long. CDR3 bases: TGCGCCAGCAGCCCCACGGGACAGGAACTACGTGAGCAGTACTTC. This sequence encodes CASSPTGQELREQYF.

This clone appeared once. This chain joins TRBV11-2 and TRBJ2-3; D is uncertain. Germline V gene data show CDR1 as SGHAT and CDR2 as FQNNGV. Trimming removed 0 bases from V and 6 bases from J, with 7 bases in between. The CDR3 has 13 amino acids. CDR3 amino acids: CASSLDLGDTQYF. The CDR3 coding sequence is TGTGCCAGCAGCTTAGATCTTGGCGATACGCAGTATTTT. The variable domain in full, with the rest retrieved from reference TRBV11-2 and TRBJ2-3, is EAGVAQSPRYKIIEKRQSVAFWCNPISGHATLYWYQQILGQGPKLLIQFQNNGVVDDSQLPKDRFSAERLKGVDSTLKIQPAKLEDSAVYLCASSLDLGDTQYFGPGTRLTVL.

The chain combines TRBV7-3 with TRBJ2-1; D possibly corresponds to TRBD2 (5 bases). Trimming stripped 1 base from V and 10 bases from J, with 11 bases between. The CDR3 is 13 residues long. Germline lookup yields CDR1 SGHTA and CDR2 FQGTGA. CDR3 DNA: TGTGCCAGCAGCTTAAACCAGCGAGGGGAGCAGTTCTTC. Its translation is CASSLNQRGEQFF. The whole variable domain, remainder taken from reference TRBV7-3 and TRBJ2-1, is GAGVSQTPSNKVTEKGKYVELRCDPISGHTALYWYRQSLGQGPEFLIYFQGTGAADDSGLPNDRFFAVRPEGSVSTLKIQRTERGDSAVYLCASSLNQRGEQFFGPGTRLTVL.

V and J are TRBV21-1 and TRBJ2-3; the table's D call, TRBD1, has no DNA check behind it. TRBV21-1 is a pseudogene locus. The CDR3 totals 16 residues. The CDR3 bases are TGTGCCAGCAGCAAAGGGAAGGACAGGGGCACAGATACGCAGTATTTT. This translates into CASSKGKDRGTDTQYF.

The V gene is TRBV12-3 or TRBV12-4, the J gene TRBJ2-7, with D possibly TRBD1 on 6 matching bases. With 6 bases removed from V and 5 bases from J, the gap between germline ends came to 11 bases. The CDR3 is 12 residues long. CDR3: CASSRGFHEQYF. CDR3 coding DNA: TGTGCCAGCAGCAGGGGATTCCACGAGCAGTACTTC.

The chain has TRBV6-1 and TRBJ2-3; TRBD2 agrees at 7 bases. V lost 3 bases, J lost 8 bases, and 5 bases stayed unmatched. The CDR3 is 13 amino acids. Per germline, CDR1 MNHNS and CDR2 SASEGT. The CDR3 region has the DNA TGTGCCAGCAGTGAGGGCGGGGGAAGTACGCAGTATTTT. Its translation is CASSEGGGSTQYF.

CDR3 sequence (DNA): TGTGCCAGCAGCTCCAGAGATTCCCGACAGGGGCCTAACTATGGCTACACCTTC. This sequence encodes CASSSRDSRQGPNYGYTF. This chain connects TRBV7-2 to TRBJ1-2; 8 bases are shared with TRBD1. The V gene end was trimmed by 4 bases and the J gene end by 0 bases; junction bases not matched to a gene: 13. The V gene's germline CDR1 is SGHTA and CDR2 FQGNSA. The CDR3 extends over 18 amino acids.

This chain links TRBV9 with TRBJ2-1; D unclear. V gave up 4 bases and J gave up 4 bases, with 18 bases separating them. The CDR3 loop spans 16 amino acids. Germline CDR1 reads SGDLS; CDR2 reads YYNGEE. The CDR3 spells CASSPGFTATYNEQFF. In DNA form, the CDR3 reads TGTGCCAGCAGCCCTGGGTTTACAGCTACTTACAATGAGCAGTTCTTC.

The CDR3 sequence: CASSPSPNQPQHF. The CDR3 region has the DNA TGTGCCAGCAGCCCTTCCCCCAATCAGCCCCAGCATTTT. The V and J genes are TRBV5-5 and TRBJ1-5; no firm D call. The CDR3 extends over 13 amino acids. The germline gives CDR1 SGHKS, CDR2 YYEKEE (reference sequence). With 4 bases removed from V and 3 bases from J, the gap between germline ends came to 8 bases.

J is TRBJ2-7 and V is TRBV4-1, with 15 bases aligning to TRBD2. J was trimmed by 6 bases and V by 3 bases; bases with no gene match: 15. Germline CDR1 is MGHRA and CDR2 is YSYEKL. There are 19 residues in the CDR3. CDR3 sequence: CASSHPGLAGGPALIEQYF. The DNA for the CDR3 is TGCGCCAGCAGCCACCCGGGACTAGCGGGGGGTCCCGCATTGATCGAGCAGTACTTC.

The chain employs TRBV5-4 and TRBJ1-2; unclear D gene. The CDR3 loop spans 16 amino acids. Germline CDR1 reads SGHNT; CDR2 reads YYREEE (reference sequence). V gave up 4 bases and J gave up 7 bases, with 23 bases separating them. The DNA for the CDR3 is TGTGCCAGCAGCGACGACGGAAGGAGAACCTCGTTTGGCTACACCTTC. The encoded protein is CASSDDGRRTSFGYTF.